The entry below describes one TCR beta chain. Its antigen is unknown. This specimen belongs to a study of a mutant IDH1 vaccine in newly diagnosed glioma. Study background: There were eight vaccinations for patients, given in weeks 1, 3, 5, 7, 11, 15, 19 and 23. Averaging roughly 40 years of age, treated patients were about 62% male and around 40% female. Broader study findings: Pseudoprogression appears to have had no connection to changes in top peripheral T cell clonotypes.

Assay used: immunoSEQ multiplex PCR; TCRdb lists only in-frame clones, some missing. Of tens of thousands of clones listed, more than 75% are singletons. J lost 0 bases, V lost 0 bases, and 2 bases had no gene match. Germline CDR1 reads LNHDA; CDR2 reads SQIVND (reference sequence). The CDR3 has 16 amino acids. Time point of the sample: week 5, during vaccination. Each dose of the vaccine consisted of 300 ug of mutant IDH1 20-mer peptide, with topical imiquimod. Each donor presented with a new WHO grade 3 or 4 astrocytoma that tested IDH1-mutant and showed ATRX loss. This clonotype was obtained from a man aged 35 to 55 with glioma. This material consisted of PBMCs, taken from a glioma patient whose treatment included an IDH1 peptide vaccine. This chain joins TRBV19 and TRBJ1-5; 7 bases line up with TRBD1. The CDR3 sequence: CASSIEDRYSNQPQHF. The CDR3, as DNA: TGTGCCAGTAGTATAGAGGACAGGTATAGCAATCAGCCCCAGCATTTT. Looking up the rest from reference TRBV19 and TRBJ1-5 gives the full variable domain: DGGITQSPKYLFRKEGQNVTLSCEQNLNHDAMYWYRQDPGQGLRLIYYSQIVNDFQKGDIAEGYSVSREKKESFPLTVTSAQKNPTAFYLCASSIEDRYSNQPQHFGDGTRLSIL.